The rows below give T cell receptor beta chains drawn from one sample of a study of control samples from healthy donors and cancer patients. Generated by immunoSEQ multiplex PCR, the TCRdb table keeps only in-frame clones and is missing some. The sample has 150,000 or so clones, over 90% seen once. Material: blood. The receptors shown here come from a man aged 45-60 years in good health. The CDR3 runs from the conserved cysteine through the conserved F or W. Each record gives: J gene, V gene, CDR3 protein.

>TRBJ2-2|TRBV6-5
CAIRGGGELFF
>TRBJ2-1|TRBV7-9
CASSIPGHEQFF
>TRBJ2-3|TRBV5-4
CASSPSGRGTDTQYF
>TRBJ2-5|TRBV6-1
CASSDGGRGETQYF
>TRBJ1-1|TRBV28
CASTFPDSSEAFF
>TRBJ2-3|TRBV24-1
CATSPARGARTQYF
>TRBJ2-2|TRBV4-1
CASSQQDTGELFF
>TRBJ2-5|TRBV3-1/TRBV3-2
CASSQRGSETQYF
>TRBJ2-1|TRBV24-1
CATSGRGRDNEQFF
>TRBJ1-6|TRBV19
CASSMGQGASSPLHF